Listed below are T cell receptor beta chains from one sample, sequenced in a study of blood T cell repertoires in COVID-19. Profiled with immunoSEQ multiplex PCR; TCRdb holds only in-frame clones, not every one. The repertoire holds approximately 110,000 clones, with 70% to 75% as singletons. The source material was peripheral blood. The receptors were sampled from a man older than 75 with COVID-19, enrolled during active disease. The CDR3 runs from the conserved cysteine through the conserved F or W. Each record gives: J gene, V gene, CDR3 protein.

j_gene: TRBJ2-5
v_gene: TRBV6-6
CDR3aa: CASLPRDGETQYF

j_gene: TRBJ2-5
v_gene: TRBV24-1
CDR3aa: CATSDMTEDQETQYF

j_gene: TRBJ2-2
v_gene: TRBV10-3
CDR3aa: CAIRGGSGKNTGELFF

j_gene: TRBJ2-1
v_gene: TRBV10-1
CDR3aa: CASSGGIGEQFF

j_gene: TRBJ2-1
v_gene: TRBV7-9
CDR3aa: CASSPGYNEQFF

j_gene: TRBJ2-3
v_gene: TRBV20-1
CDR3aa: CSASASGKVFSTDTQYF

j_gene: TRBJ1-1
v_gene: TRBV19
CDR3aa: CASSMVQGGAFF

j_gene: TRBJ1-1
v_gene: TRBV18
CDR3aa: CASSGTGWDTEAFF

j_gene: TRBJ2-1
v_gene: TRBV11-1
CDR3aa: CASSLVGLEQFF

j_gene: TRBJ2-2
v_gene: TRBV7-6
CDR3aa: CASSLAAGANTGELFF

j_gene: TRBJ2-7
v_gene: TRBV13
CDR3aa: CASSFNTGFYEQYF

j_gene: TRBJ1-2
v_gene: TRBV2
CDR3aa: CASSDSGLSYGYTF

j_gene: TRBJ2-1
v_gene: TRBV4-1
CDR3aa: CASSQRNNEQFF

j_gene: TRBJ2-7
v_gene: TRBV6-5
CDR3aa: CASSSNRDLEQYF

j_gene: TRBJ1-1
v_gene: TRBV6-1
CDR3aa: CASSEKWSYTEAFF

j_gene: TRBJ1-4
v_gene: TRBV12-3/TRBV12-4
CDR3aa: CASRGTGVEKLFF

j_gene: TRBJ1-2
v_gene: TRBV5-1
CDR3aa: CASSAQGQPSYGYTF

j_gene: TRBJ2-1
v_gene: TRBV11-1
CDR3aa: CASSLAQLVGDEQFF

j_gene: TRBJ2-5
v_gene: TRBV6-5
CDR3aa: CASSFGTGQETQYF

j_gene: TRBJ2-6
v_gene: TRBV6-5
CDR3aa: CASSPFLSGANVLTF

j_gene: TRBJ2-3
v_gene: TRBV18
CDR3aa: CASSPGTSGYTQYF

j_gene: TRBJ2-1
v_gene: TRBV19
CDR3aa: CASSFGNTRNEQFF

j_gene: TRBJ2-5
v_gene: TRBV1
CDR3aa: CTSSHEREEQETQYF

j_gene: TRBJ1-1
v_gene: TRBV5-1
CDR3aa: CASSPEGQGRTEAFF

j_gene: TRBJ1-6
v_gene: TRBV20-1
CDR3aa: CSASGQGVNNSPLHF

j_gene: TRBJ1-6
v_gene: TRBV10-3
CDR3aa: CAISEPTGYNSPLHF

j_gene: TRBJ2-2
v_gene: TRBV28
CDR3aa: CASSLFRGTNTGELFF

j_gene: TRBJ2-6
v_gene: TRBV7-3
CDR3aa: CASSFKSGAGANVLTF

j_gene: TRBJ2-1
v_gene: TRBV6-5
CDR3aa: CASSRLAGNYNEQFF

j_gene: TRBJ1-1
v_gene: TRBV28
CDR3aa: CASSDPQVISFPYTEAFF

j_gene: TRBJ1-6
v_gene: TRBV10-3
CDR3aa: CASRREGSYNSPLHF

j_gene: TRBJ2-5
v_gene: TRBV28
CDR3aa: CATDDGYQQQTETQYF

j_gene: TRBJ2-2
v_gene: TRBV19
CDR3aa: CASTPQGAPPGELFF

j_gene: TRBJ2-1
v_gene: TRBV19
CDR3aa: CASSMGSGTVFFDEQFF

j_gene: TRBJ2-5
v_gene: TRBV9
CDR3aa: CASSVAVGLAGTQETQYF

j_gene: TRBJ2-7
v_gene: TRBV6-1
CDR3aa: CASSEGGPPYEQYF

j_gene: TRBJ1-5
v_gene: TRBV29-1
CDR3aa: CSVEGGGNQPQHF

j_gene: TRBJ1-5
v_gene: TRBV15
CDR3aa: CATSIQMGAWQPQHF

j_gene: TRBJ2-7
v_gene: TRBV4-3
CDR3aa: CASSQDRSRGVLYEQYF

j_gene: TRBJ1-4
v_gene: TRBV2
CDR3aa: CASNREKGEKLFF

j_gene: TRBJ2-3
v_gene: TRBV10-2
CDR3aa: CASSEVDSGSDTQYF

j_gene: TRBJ2-1
v_gene: TRBV28
CDR3aa: CASSLLGLAESGEQFF

j_gene: TRBJ2-3
v_gene: TRBV24-1
CDR3aa: CATSDLTSGQKDTQYF

j_gene: TRBJ1-5
v_gene: TRBV13
CDR3aa: CASSLPNQPQHF

j_gene: TRBJ1-2
v_gene: TRBV5-1
CDR3aa: CASSSSRGRGNYGYTF

j_gene: TRBJ1-6
v_gene: TRBV19
CDR3aa: CASSVQGASNSPLHF

j_gene: TRBJ1-2
v_gene: TRBV19
CDR3aa: CASSRKPGYGYTF

j_gene: TRBJ1-2
v_gene: TRBV5-5
CDR3aa: CASSSIRTDSYGYTF